Listed here are 6 T cell receptor beta chains from one sample, sequenced in a study of CD8 T cells in Susac syndrome. RNA amounts of roughly 0.45 to 1 ug underwent reverse transcription with random hexamers. TCRdb fed the immunoSEQ multiplex PCR reads into MiXCR, producing one record per CDR3 protein. The data show some 96,000 distinct CDR3 sequences, with about 95% seen just once and about 0.3% held by the top ten. Sequenced input: CD4+ T cells from PBMCs. Source of these receptors: a human donor with Susac syndrome.

The rearrangement uses TRBV28 and TRBJ1-5; D call uncertain. Germline-derived CDR1 and CDR2 are MDHEN and SYDVKM. Trimming removed 2 bases from V and 7 bases from J, with 15 bases in between. The CDR3 loop spans 15 amino acids. CDR3: CASSLTGEGRQPQHF. The CDR3 DNA sequence: TGTGCCAGCAGTTTAACGGGTGAGGGTAGGCAGCCCCAGCATTTT.

This chain links TRBV30 with TRBJ2-5; the match to TRBD1 covers 12 bases. The length of the CDR3 is 15 residues. The junction had 5 bases not matched to a gene; V was cut back by 1 base and J by 5 bases. Germline V gene sequence: CDR1 GTSNPN, CDR2 SVGIG (reference sequence). CDR3 region: CAWSGGQGALETQYF. CDR3 nucleotide sequence: TGTGCCTGGAGTGGGGGACAGGGGGCATTGGAGACCCAGTACTTC.

In its sample, this clonotype was seen a few times. This chain uses TRBV3-1 with TRBJ2-7; D assignment may be TRBD1 or TRBD2 (5 bases each). Germline V gene sequence: CDR1 LGHDT, CDR2 YNNKEL (reference sequence). The V gene lost 4 bases and the J gene lost 4 bases, with 11 bases spanning the gap. The CDR3 is 13 residues long. The CDR3 DNA follows: TGTGCCAGCAGCCTCGCCGGGGCGTACGAGCAGTACTTC. It specifies CASSLAGAYEQYF.

This chain uses TRBV5-1 with TRBJ1-2, with unresolved D. The CDR3 is made up of 12 amino acids. The V end lost 2 bases, the J end lost 8 bases, and 10 bases lay between the germline ends. Germline CDR1 SGHRS, CDR2 YFSETQ. The CDR3 loop is CASSFQDEGYTF. The DNA for the CDR3 is TGCGCCAGCAGCTTCCAGGACGAGGGCTACACCTTC.

The chain joins TRBV7-3 to TRBJ2-3; 13 bases are a match to TRBD2. The germline V gene encodes CDR1 SGHTA and CDR2 FQGTGA. V dropped 5 bases and J dropped 6; count of bases not matched to a gene: 5. This CDR3 has 15 residues. This chain's CDR3 is CASSPRTSGGDTQYF. As DNA, the CDR3 is TGTGCCAGCAGCCCGCGGACTAGCGGGGGTGATACGCAGTATTTT.

The V and J genes are TRBV20-1 and TRBJ2-5; TRBD2 agrees at 11 bases. The CDR3 contains 14 residues. J was trimmed by 1 base and V by 5 bases; bases with no gene match: 3. CDR1 and CDR2 from the germline V gene are DFQATT and SNEGSKA (reference sequence). CDR3 loop: CSASTSGAQETQYF. CDR3 DNA: TGCAGTGCTTCGACTAGCGGGGCCCAAGAGACCCAGTACTTC.